This passage covers 24 T cell receptor beta chains from one sample sequenced in a study of T cell repertoires in cytomegalovirus infection. No antigen has been identified for these receptors. MiXCR, applied by TCRdb to the reads, yields one record per CDR3 protein. The profile shows 700,000 to 850,000 distinct CDR3 sequences, about 30% of them singletons. The specimen was cultured CD8+ T cells from PBMCs, collected from culture after CMV antigen stimulation. The receptors shown here come from a human donor in good health (CMV status not recorded). Some clones in this sample may be carry-over from other donors' samples.

The sample holds many counts of this clonotype. The V and J genes are TRBV6-2 or TRBV6-3 and TRBJ2-1, with 8 bases lining up with TRBD2. Germline V gives CDR1 MNHEY, CDR2 SVGEGT. This CDR3 comprises 17 residues. The V segment lost 0 bases and the J segment 3 bases; nucleotides outside the gene matches: 7. The CDR3 loop reads CASSYSLELADYNEQFF. CDR3 in DNA: TGTGCCAGCAGTTACTCTCTTGAACTAGCGGACTACAATGAGCAGTTCTTC.

The V call is TRBV4-1, the J call TRBJ1-3; a weak D match, TRBD1 (5 bases). This CDR3 spans 14 amino acids. CDR1 is MGHRA, CDR2 YSYEKL, per germline. V lost 1 base and J lost 11, with 15 bases in between. This CDR3 reads CASSQGRGAPPIYF. The CDR3 coding sequence is TGCGCCAGCAGCCAAGGAAGGGGCGCGCCTCCCATATATTTT.

This clonotype was detected a few times. This rearrangement joins TRBV24-1 to TRBJ2-2; no clear D gene. The CDR3 has 12 amino acids. The germline V and J ends were trimmed by 3 bases and 8 bases, with 6 bases remaining between them. In germline, CDR1 is KGHDR, CDR2 SFDVKD. The CDR3 is CATSDPTGELFF. Written as DNA, the CDR3 is TGTGCCACCAGTGATCCGACAGGGGAGCTGTTTTTT.

CDR3 nucleotides: TGTGCCAGCAGCCATGGGGGCCGACTATCCAATCAGCCCCAGCATTTT. Amino acid sequence: CASSHGGRLSNQPQHF. The chain links TRBV12-3 or TRBV12-4 to TRBJ1-5; tentative D call: TRBD1 (6 bases). The CDR3 has 16 amino acids. V gave up 6 bases and J gave up 3 bases, with 18 bases separating them.

V gene TRBV18 combines with J gene TRBJ2-7; TRBD2 matches 7 bases. The CDR3 loop spans 15 amino acids. Germline V gene data show CDR1 as KGHSH and CDR2 as LQKENI. J was trimmed by 3 bases and V by 1 base; bases with no gene match: 6. The CDR3 is CASSPHARGDYEQYF. CDR3 sequence (DNA): TGTGCCAGCTCACCACATGCACGGGGGGACTACGAGCAGTACTTC. Based on the CDR3 plus reference TRBV18 and TRBJ2-7, the full variable domain is NAGVMQNPRHLVRRRGQEARLRCSPMKGHSHVYWYRQLPEEGLKFMVYLQKENIIDESGMPKERFSAEFPKEGPSILRIQQVVRGDSAAYFCASSPHARGDYEQYFGPGTRLTVT.

This clonotype was recorded a few times. The chain carries TRBV6-5 and TRBJ2-5, with D possibly being TRBD1 (5 bases). Trimming took off 3 bases at V and 5 bases at J, with 16 bases between the two ends. The length of the CDR3 is 15 residues. From germline, CDR1 is MNHEY and CDR2 SVGAGI. CDR3 nucleotide sequence: TGTGCCAGCAGTTATCACCAGGGTATCCCCGAGACCCAGTACTTC. Its translation: CASSYHQGIPETQYF.

V gene TRBV15 combines with J gene TRBJ2-3; TRBD1 agrees at 7 bases. From germline, CDR1 is LNHNV and CDR2 YYDKDF (reference sequence). J gave up 3 bases and V 5 bases, and 5 bases lay outside the gene matches. The CDR3 length is 14 residues. The chain's CDR3 is CATSEEQGTDTQYF. CDR3 DNA: TGTGCCACCAGCGAAGAACAGGGGACAGATACGCAGTATTTT.

By sample share, this clonotype is medium-sized. The V call is TRBV7-2, the J call TRBJ1-2; D is unclear. Germline-derived CDR1 and CDR2 are SGHTA and FQGNSA. V lost 4 bases to trimming and J lost 2 bases, with 8 bases between them. There are 13 residues in the CDR3. For the CDR3, the DNA is TGTGCCAGCAGCTCAGGAGAGAACTATGGCTACACCTTC. Translation: CASSSGENYGYTF.

This clonotype was seen a few times. The CDR3 nucleotides are TGCGCCAGCAGCTTAAGGTTTACTAACACTGAAGCTTTCTTT. It codes for CASSLRFTNTEAFF. This chain connects TRBV5-1 to TRBJ1-1; D gene unclear. The CDR3 extends over 14 amino acids. CDR1 is SGHRS, CDR2 YFSETQ, per germline. The V and J ends lost 2 bases and 2 bases respectively, with 10 bases between them.

The chain employs TRBV5-5 and TRBJ2-7; 13 bases agree with TRBD2. This CDR3 is 16 amino acids long. CDR1 and CDR2 from the germline V gene are SGHKS and YYEKEE (reference sequence). Trimming at V came to 0 bases and at J to 1 base, leaving 1 base not matched to a gene. The CDR3 here is CASSLEGLAGSYEQYF. The CDR3 DNA reads as TGTGCCAGCAGCTTGGAGGGACTAGCGGGATCCTACGAGCAGTACTTC. Together with reference TRBV5-5 and TRBJ2-7, the CDR3 gives the full variable domain: DAGVTQSPTHLIKTRGQQVTLRCSPISGHKSVSWYQQVLGQGPQFIFQYYEKEERGRGNFPDRFSARQFPNYSSELNVNALLLGDSALYLCASSLEGLAGSYEQYFGPGTRLTVT.

On this clonotype: The junction and the germline gene differ at one end; a read error may be behind it. The genes are TRBV12-3 or TRBV12-4 and TRBJ1-6, with 7 positions matching TRBD1. This CDR3 is built from 16 residues. This CDR3 reads CTSSFRTGSFDSPLHF. The DNA of the CDR3 is TGTACCAGCAGTTTCCGGACAGGTAGTTTTGATTCACCCCTCCACTTT.

A remark on this clonotype: This may arise from a read error, as a much more abundant clone is one base away. The V gene is TRBV12-3 or TRBV12-4, the J gene TRBJ1-1; D is unclear. The V gene lost 10 bases and the J gene lost 11 bases, with 17 bases spanning the gap. The CDR3 totals 11 residues. As DNA, the CDR3 is TGTGCCAACAATGACCGGCTCGCGGCTTTCTTT. Protein sequence: CANNDRLAAFF.

This chain joins TRBV20-1 and TRBJ1-4, with 8 nucleotides matching TRBD1. Germline trimming cut 1 base from V and 0 bases from J; bases unmatched to any gene: 7. There are 17 residues in the CDR3. Per germline, CDR1 DFQATT and CDR2 SNEGSKA (reference sequence). The CDR3 nucleotides are TGCAGTGCTAGAGGGACAGGGAGAACTGCAACTAATGAAAAACTGTTTTTT. This translates into CSARGTGRTATNEKLFF.

This clonotype appeared a few times. The gene calls are TRBV2 and TRBJ2-7; possibly TRBD1 for D (6 bases). CDR1 and CDR2 from the germline V gene are SNHLY and FYNNEI. V was trimmed by 1 base and J by 4 bases, leaving 23 bases between them. The CDR3 consists of 18 residues. The CDR3 spells CASSEGGQGTRPSYEQYV. CDR3 coding DNA: TGTGCCAGCAGTGAAGGAGGGCAGGGGACGCGCCCCTCGTACGAGCAGTACGTC.

In its sample, this clonotype was seen a few times. V and J are TRBV20-1 and TRBJ2-7; 7 nucleotides match TRBD1. V was pared by 6 bases and J by 2 bases, with 13 bases of the junction left unmatched. Germline CDR1 reads DFQATT; CDR2 reads SNEGSKA (reference sequence). The CDR3 runs to 15 residues. CDR3 coding DNA: TGCAGTGCAGAATCTACAGGGGTATCAACCTACGAGCAGTACTTC. This translates into CSAESTGVSTYEQYF.

This clonotype occurred once. The chain uses TRBV19 and TRBJ1-1; 7 nucleotides agree with TRBD1. Germline values: CDR1 LNHDA, CDR2 SQIVND (reference sequence). The CDR3 consists of 14 residues. CDR3 in DNA: TGTGTAGGGAGAGGGGGCGAGAAGAACACTGAAGCTTTCTTT. This sequence encodes CVGRGGEKNTEAFF.

This chain connects TRBV6-1 to TRBJ2-4; no reliable D call. V was shortened by 3 bases and J by 0 bases, with 6 bases between the two germline ends. Germline loops: CDR1 MNHNS, CDR2 SASEGT. This CDR3 spans 14 amino acids. CDR3 coding DNA: TGTGCCAGCAGTGACTGGGAAGCCAAAAACATTCAGTACTTC. As protein: CASSDWEAKNIQYF.

The chain carries TRBV19 and TRBJ2-7; 8 bases line up with TRBD2. In germline, CDR1 is LNHDA, CDR2 SQIVND (reference sequence). The CDR3 extends over 15 amino acids. V lost 3 bases, J lost 1 base, and 5 bases stayed unmatched. The CDR3 loop reads CASSIWSGGSYEQYF. For the CDR3, the DNA is TGTGCCAGTAGTATCTGGAGCGGGGGATCCTACGAGCAGTACTTC.

The chain employs TRBV3-1 and TRBJ1-5, with 7 bases matching TRBD1. Germline assignment: CDR1 LGHDT and CDR2 YNNKEL (reference sequence). The length of the CDR3 is 15 residues. Germline trimming cut 0 bases from V and 7 bases from J; bases unmatched to any gene: 6. The CDR3 loop is CASSQDLGGGQPQHF. Here the CDR3 DNA reads TGTGCCAGCAGCCAAGATCTAGGGGGCGGACAGCCCCAGCATTTT.

This clonotype was detected a few times. This CDR3 is CATGAAYNEQFF. CDR3 DNA: TGTGCCACGGGGGCTGCCTACAATGAGCAGTTCTTC. This chain connects TRBV7-6 to TRBJ2-1; D is tentatively TRBD1 or TRBD2 (6 bases each). The germline V gene encodes CDR1 SGHVS and CDR2 FNYEAQ. The CDR3 spans 12 residues. Trimming removed 10 bases from V and 2 bases from J, with 9 bases in between.

The rearrangement uses TRBV9 and TRBJ1-2, with 7 bases aligning to TRBD1. Germline V gene data show CDR1 as SGDLS and CDR2 as YYNGEE. V shed 2 bases and J 6 bases; nucleotides not matched to a gene: 7. The CDR3 contains 14 residues. CDR3 loop: CASSVRAGQHGYTF. The CDR3 DNA reads TGTGCCAGCAGCGTTCGAGCGGGACAGCATGGCTACACCTTC.

V gene TRBV6-5 combines with J gene TRBJ1-1, with D uncertain. Trimming took off 8 bases at V and 5 bases at J, with 15 bases between the two ends. This CDR3 is built from 13 residues. CDR1 is MNHEY, CDR2 SVGAGI, per germline. The DNA of the CDR3 is TGTGCCAGCCGGGTCCCTTTCGTGACTGAAGCTTTCTTT. Its translation: CASRVPFVTEAFF.

This clonotype was found a few times. V usage is TRBV7-9 and J usage is TRBJ1-2; D is undetermined. V was clipped by 1 base and J by 8 bases, with 11 bases between them. Per the germline V gene, CDR1 is SEHNR and CDR2 is FQNEAQ (reference sequence). This CDR3 is built from 13 residues. CDR3 DNA: TGTGCCAGCAGCTTAGGGGCCAGTAAGGGCTACACCTTC. Its translation is CASSLGASKGYTF. The whole variable domain, remainder taken from reference TRBV7-9 and TRBJ1-2, is DTGVSQNPRHKITKRGQNVTFRCDPISEHNRLYWYRQTLGQGPEFLTYFQNEAQLEKSRLLSDRFSAERPKGSFSTLEIQRTEQGDSAMYLCASSLGASKGYTFGSGTRLTVV.

The chain employs TRBV14 and TRBJ1-6, with 7 bases identical to TRBD1. CDR1 and CDR2 from the germline V gene are SGHDN and FVKESK. V gave up 0 bases and J gave up 13 bases; unmatched junction bases: 6. The CDR3 has 14 amino acids. CDR3 residues: CASSQDVGGMPLHF. The CDR3 bases are TGTGCCAGCAGCCAAGATGTAGGGGGCATGCCCCTCCACTTT.